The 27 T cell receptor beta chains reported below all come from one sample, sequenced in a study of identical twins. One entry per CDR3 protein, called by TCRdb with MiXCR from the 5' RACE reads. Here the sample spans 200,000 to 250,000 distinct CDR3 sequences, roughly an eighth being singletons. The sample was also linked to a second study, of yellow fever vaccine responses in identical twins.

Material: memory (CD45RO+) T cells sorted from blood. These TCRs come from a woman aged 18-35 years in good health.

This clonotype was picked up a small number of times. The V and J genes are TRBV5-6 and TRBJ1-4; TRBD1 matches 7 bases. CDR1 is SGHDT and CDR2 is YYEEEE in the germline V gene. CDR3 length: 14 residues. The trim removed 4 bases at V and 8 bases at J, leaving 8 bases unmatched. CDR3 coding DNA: TGTGCCAGCAGCGTGAGCGGGACAGCAGAAAAACTGTTTTTT. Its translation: CASSVSGTAEKLFF.

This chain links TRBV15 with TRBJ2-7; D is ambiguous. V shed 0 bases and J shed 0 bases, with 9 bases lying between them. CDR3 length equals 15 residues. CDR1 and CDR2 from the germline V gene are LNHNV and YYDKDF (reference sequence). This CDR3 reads CATSRDSVSSYEQYF. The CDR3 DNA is TGTGCCACCAGCAGAGACAGTGTCAGCTCCTACGAGCAGTACTTC.

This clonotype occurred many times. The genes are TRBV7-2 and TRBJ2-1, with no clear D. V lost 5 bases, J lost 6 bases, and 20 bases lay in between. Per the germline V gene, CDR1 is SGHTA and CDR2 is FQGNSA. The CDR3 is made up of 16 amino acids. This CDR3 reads CASSARLSPLFNEQFF. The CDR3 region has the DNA TGTGCCAGCAGCGCCCGTTTGTCTCCACTGTTCAATGAGCAGTTCTTC.

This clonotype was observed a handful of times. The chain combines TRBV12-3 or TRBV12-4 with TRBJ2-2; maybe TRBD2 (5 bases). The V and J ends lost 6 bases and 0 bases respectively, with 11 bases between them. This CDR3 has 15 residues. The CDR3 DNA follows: TGTGCCAGCAGCAGGACTGCCGCGAACACCGGGGAGCTGTTTTTT. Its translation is CASSRTAANTGELFF.

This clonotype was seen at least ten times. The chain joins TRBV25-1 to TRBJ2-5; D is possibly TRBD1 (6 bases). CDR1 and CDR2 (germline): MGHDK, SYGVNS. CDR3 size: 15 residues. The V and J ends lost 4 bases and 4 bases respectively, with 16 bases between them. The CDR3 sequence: CASSVFAGDVETQYF. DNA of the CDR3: TGTGCCAGCAGTGTATTTGCAGGGGACGTAGAGACCCAGTACTTC.

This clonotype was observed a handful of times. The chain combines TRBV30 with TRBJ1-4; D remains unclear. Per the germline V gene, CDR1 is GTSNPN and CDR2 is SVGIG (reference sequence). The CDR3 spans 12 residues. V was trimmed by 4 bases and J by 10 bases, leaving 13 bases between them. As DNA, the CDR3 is TGTGCCTGGACCACCCTGGAGGGAAAACTGTTTTTT. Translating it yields CAWTTLEGKLFF.

This chain's CDR3 is CASSLASTGRDSYEQYF. The CDR3 nucleotides are TGTGCCAGCAGCTTGGCCTCGACAGGGAGGGATTCCTACGAGCAGTACTTC. V usage is TRBV5-5 and J usage is TRBJ2-7; D may be TRBD1 or TRBD2 (7 bases each). CDR1 is SGHKS, CDR2 YYEKEE, per germline (reference sequence). The CDR3 loop spans 17 amino acids. V shed 0 bases and J shed 1 base, with 17 bases lying between them.

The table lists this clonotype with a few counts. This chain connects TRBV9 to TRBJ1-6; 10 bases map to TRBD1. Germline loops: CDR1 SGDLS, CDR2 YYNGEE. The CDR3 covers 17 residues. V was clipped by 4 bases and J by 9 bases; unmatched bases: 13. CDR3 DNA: TGTGCCAGCAGCTCTTTCTCCACCGGGACAGGGGTTTCACCCCTCCACTTT. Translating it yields CASSSFSTGTGVSPLHF.

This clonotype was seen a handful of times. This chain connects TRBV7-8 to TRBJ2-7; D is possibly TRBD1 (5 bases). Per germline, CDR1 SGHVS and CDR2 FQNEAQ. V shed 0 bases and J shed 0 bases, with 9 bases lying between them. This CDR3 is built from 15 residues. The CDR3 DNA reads TGTGCCAGCAGCTTAGCGTCAGGGTTCTCCTACGAGCAGTACTTC. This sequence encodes CASSLASGFSYEQYF.

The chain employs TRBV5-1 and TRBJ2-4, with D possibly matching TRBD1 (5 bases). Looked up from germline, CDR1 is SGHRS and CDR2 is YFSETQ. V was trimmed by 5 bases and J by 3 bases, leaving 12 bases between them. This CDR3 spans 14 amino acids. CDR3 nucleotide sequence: TGCGCCAGCAGTCCAGACAGTGTCAAAAACATTCAGTACTTC. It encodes CASSPDSVKNIQYF.

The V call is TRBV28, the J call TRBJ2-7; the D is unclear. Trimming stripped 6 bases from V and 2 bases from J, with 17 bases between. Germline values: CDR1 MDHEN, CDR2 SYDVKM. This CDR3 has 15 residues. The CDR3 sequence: CASRGSVSWTYEQYF. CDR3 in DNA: TGTGCCAGCAGGGGTTCGGTCAGTTGGACCTACGAGCAGTACTTC.

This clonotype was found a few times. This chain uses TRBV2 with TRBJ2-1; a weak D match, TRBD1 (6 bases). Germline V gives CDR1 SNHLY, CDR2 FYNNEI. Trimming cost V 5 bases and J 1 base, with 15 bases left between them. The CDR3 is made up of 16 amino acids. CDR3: CASSRTGTRSYNEQFF. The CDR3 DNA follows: TGTGCCAGCAGTCGGACCGGGACAAGGTCCTACAATGAGCAGTTCTTC.

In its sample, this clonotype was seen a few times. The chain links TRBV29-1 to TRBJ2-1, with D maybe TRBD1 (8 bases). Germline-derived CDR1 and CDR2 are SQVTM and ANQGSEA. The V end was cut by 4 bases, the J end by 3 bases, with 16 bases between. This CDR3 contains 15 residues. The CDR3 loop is CSVGGNRGGYNEQFF. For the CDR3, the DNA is TGCAGCGTTGGAGGTAACAGGGGGGGCTACAATGAGCAGTTCTTC.

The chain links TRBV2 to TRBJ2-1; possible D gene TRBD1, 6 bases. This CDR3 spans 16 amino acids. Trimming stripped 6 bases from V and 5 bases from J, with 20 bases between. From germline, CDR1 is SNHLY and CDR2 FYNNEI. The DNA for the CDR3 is TGTGCCAGCAGCGCCCAGGGCCCTGAGGGGGACAATGAGCAGTTCTTC. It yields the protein CASSAQGPEGDNEQFF.

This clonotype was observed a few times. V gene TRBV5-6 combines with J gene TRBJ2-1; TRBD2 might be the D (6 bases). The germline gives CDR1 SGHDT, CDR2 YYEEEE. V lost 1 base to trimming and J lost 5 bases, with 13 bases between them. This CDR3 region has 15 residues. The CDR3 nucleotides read TGTGCCAGCAGCTTGAACAGACTAGGGAACAATGAGCAGTTCTTC. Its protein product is CASSLNRLGNNEQFF.

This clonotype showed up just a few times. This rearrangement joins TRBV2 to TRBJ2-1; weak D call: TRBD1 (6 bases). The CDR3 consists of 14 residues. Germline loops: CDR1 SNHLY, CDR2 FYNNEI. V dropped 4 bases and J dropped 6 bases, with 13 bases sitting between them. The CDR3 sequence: CASSADTGSNEQFF. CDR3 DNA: TGTGCCAGCAGTGCCGATACAGGGAGCAATGAGCAGTTCTTC.

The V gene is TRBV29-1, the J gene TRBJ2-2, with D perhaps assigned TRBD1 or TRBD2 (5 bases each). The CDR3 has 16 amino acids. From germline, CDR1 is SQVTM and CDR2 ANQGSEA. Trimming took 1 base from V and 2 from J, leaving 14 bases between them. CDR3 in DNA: TGCAGCGTTGAAGGGGAGTCTGGGGCAAACACCGGGGAGCTGTTTTTT. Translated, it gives CSVEGESGANTGELFF.

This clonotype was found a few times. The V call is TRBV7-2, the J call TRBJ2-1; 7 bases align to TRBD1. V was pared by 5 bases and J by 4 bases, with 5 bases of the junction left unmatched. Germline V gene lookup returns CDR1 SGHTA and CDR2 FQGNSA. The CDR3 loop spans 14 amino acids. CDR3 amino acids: CASSRTGQYNEQFF. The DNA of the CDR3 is TGTGCCAGCAGCCGGACGGGACAGTACAATGAGCAGTTCTTC.

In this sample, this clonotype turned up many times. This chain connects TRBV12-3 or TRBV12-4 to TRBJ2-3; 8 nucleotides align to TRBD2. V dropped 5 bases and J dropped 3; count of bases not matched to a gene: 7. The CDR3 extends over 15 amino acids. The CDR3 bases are TGTGCCAGCAGTCCCCGGGGGGGCCGGACAGATACGCAGTATTTT. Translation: CASSPRGGRTDTQYF.

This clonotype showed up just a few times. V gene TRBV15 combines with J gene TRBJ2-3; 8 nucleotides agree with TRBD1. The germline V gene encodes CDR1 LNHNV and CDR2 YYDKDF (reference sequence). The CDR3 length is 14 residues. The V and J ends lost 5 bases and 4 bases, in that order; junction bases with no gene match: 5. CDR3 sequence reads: CATSPGGAADTQYF. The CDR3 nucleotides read TGTGCCACCAGCCCAGGGGGCGCGGCAGATACGCAGTATTTT.

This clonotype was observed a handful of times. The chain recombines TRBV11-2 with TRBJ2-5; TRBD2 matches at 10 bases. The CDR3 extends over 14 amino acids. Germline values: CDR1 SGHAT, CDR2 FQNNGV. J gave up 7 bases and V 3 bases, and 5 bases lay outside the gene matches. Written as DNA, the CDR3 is TGTGCCAGCAGCTTTCTCCTAGCGGGGGCGACCCAGTACTTC. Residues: CASSFLLAGATQYF.

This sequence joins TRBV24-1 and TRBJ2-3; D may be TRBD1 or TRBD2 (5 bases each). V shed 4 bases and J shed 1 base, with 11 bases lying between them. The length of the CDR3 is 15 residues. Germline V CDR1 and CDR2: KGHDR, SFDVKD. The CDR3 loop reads CATSDPQGGTDTQYF. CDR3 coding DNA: TGTGCCACCAGTGACCCCCAGGGAGGCACAGATACGCAGTATTTT.

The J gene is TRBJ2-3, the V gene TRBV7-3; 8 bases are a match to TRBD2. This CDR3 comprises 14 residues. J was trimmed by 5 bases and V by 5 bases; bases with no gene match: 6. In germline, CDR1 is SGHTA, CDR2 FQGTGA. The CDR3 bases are TGTGCCAGCAGCCTTAGCGGGGCCGAAGATACGCAGTATTTT. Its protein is CASSLSGAEDTQYF.

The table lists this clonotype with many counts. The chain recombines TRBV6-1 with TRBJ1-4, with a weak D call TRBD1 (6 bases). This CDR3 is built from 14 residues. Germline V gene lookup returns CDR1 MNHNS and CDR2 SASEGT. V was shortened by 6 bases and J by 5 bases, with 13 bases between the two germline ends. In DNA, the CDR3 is TGTGCCAGCAGGACACAGGGAAGGAATGAAAAACTGTTTTTT. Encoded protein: CASRTQGRNEKLFF.

As DNA, the CDR3 is TGCAGTGCTAGTGGAAGCGACAGGGGGCTGACAGATACGCAGTATTTT. It yields the protein CSASGSDRGLTDTQYF. The rearrangement joins TRBV20-1 to TRBJ2-3, with TRBD1 matching 10 bases. Germline-derived CDR1 and CDR2 are DFQATT and SNEGSKA (reference sequence). V lost 3 bases to trimming and J lost 3 bases; unmatched junction nucleotides: 9. The CDR3 runs to 16 residues.

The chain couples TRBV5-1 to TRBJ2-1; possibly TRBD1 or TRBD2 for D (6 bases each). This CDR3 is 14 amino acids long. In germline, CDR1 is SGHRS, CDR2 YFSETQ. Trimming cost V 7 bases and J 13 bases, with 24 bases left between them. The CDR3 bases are TGCGCCAGCCACGAGGGGCGGGACACCAAAAAACAGTTCTTC. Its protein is CASHEGRDTKKQFF.

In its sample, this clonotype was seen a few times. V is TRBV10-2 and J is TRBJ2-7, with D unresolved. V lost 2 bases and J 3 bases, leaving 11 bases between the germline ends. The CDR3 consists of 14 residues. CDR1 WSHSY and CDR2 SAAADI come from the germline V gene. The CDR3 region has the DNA TGCGCCAGCAGTGAGCTTGGCCCGAACTACGAGCAGTACTTC. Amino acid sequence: CASSELGPNYEQYF.